This T cell receptor beta chain was profiled in a study of T-cell memory formation after mild COVID-19 (TCRdb year 2021). For the wider study: TCR sequence clusters from the two donors were largely donor specific. T-cell clones expanding and contracting after mild COVID-19 in a couple of donors were tracked by longitudinal TCRalpha and TCRbeta repertoire sequencing. Two young, previously healthy adult volunteers, one female and one male, were included in the cohort.

The sequencing machine was an Illumina NovaSeq 6000. TCRalpha and TCRbeta cDNA libraries were built by 5'RACE with constant-segment primers, adding sample barcodes and unique molecular identifiers. RNA was extracted from every sample with Trizol reagent. The libraries were amplified in two PCR steps, and the second step added a second sample barcode and Illumina TruSeq adapters. The libraries were sequenced on an Illumina NovaSeq using 2 x 150 bp paired-end reads. In the source study's methods: Demultiplexing of reads and collapsing into UMI-guided consensus sequences were performed with migec v1.2.7. Using mixcr v2.1.11, UMI consensuses were aligned to TRA and TRB V and J templates and then assembled into clonotypes. A clonotype was counted as expanded or contracted only if both edgeR and NoisET called the change significant, with noise models trained on biological replicates. For edgeR calls, the thresholds were a false discovery rate-adjusted p below 0.01 and a log2 fold-change of 1. As an exploratory analysis of dynamics, max-normalized trajectories of the 1000 most abundant clonotypes were examined with PCA combined with hierarchical clustering. Each responding clone was given a CD4 or CD8 phenotype based on the CD4+ and CD8+ repertoires, which had been sequenced separately. TCRdb took the public reads, trimmed them with fastp at Q25, ran MiXCR for clone calling and kept in-frame beta chains. Rows merge per CDR3 protein into single entries with the most common DNA and genes. These V and J calls originate from TCRdb's pipeline instead of the authors' own analysis. Present in this sample are fewer than 700,000 distinct CDR3 sequences, 18% of which were seen just once. Of the sample, approximately 12% falls within the top ten clones.

PBMCs were isolated by Ficoll-Paque density gradient centrifugation. General study outcomes and caveats: Some responding clones were found in pre-infection memory, which suggests that pre-existing cross-reactive memory T cells took part in the SARS-CoV-2 response. Whether the second-wave clones peaking on day 37 were SARS-CoV-2 specific was not confirmed. Contracting CD4+ clones turned up mainly in the CM and EM memory subsets, whereas EMRA was where CD8+ clones were enriched. The study covered only two mild cases, and larger cohorts including severe cases with pre-infection samples were considered necessary. Clones contracting from day 15 to 85 had balanced CD4/CD8 phenotypes, while a second wave expanding from day 15 to 37 was biased towards CD4+.

A word on this clonotype: It has no known antigen specificity. Qualities for individual bases were not recorded, and no much larger clone is one base off.

The germline V gene gives CDR1 as SQVTM and CDR2 as ANQGSEA. V and J lose 3 bases and 1 base, and a span of 7 bases separates them. From cysteine to phenylalanine, the CDR3 is 12 amino acids long. The retained sequence is limited to the CDR3, 36 bases, with the frame set at the first base. This receptor was identified in an adult woman who had mild COVID-19 (a few samples of this study predate the infection). The sample titles of this study are shuffled in the database, so cell type and time point are left out; the donor was told from shared clones. The V gene is TRBV29-1 and the J gene is TRBJ2-7; TRBD1 might be the D gene, on 5 matching bases. The sequenced sample consisted of PBMCs or a T cell subset sorted from them (not recorded which). The bases read TGCAGCGTTGATACAGGTTCCTACGAGCAGTACTTC. This codes for CSVDTGSYEQYF.